The 18 T cell receptor beta chains given below trace back to one sample, sequenced in a study of CD8+CD57+ T cells in acquired aplastic anemia. The authors sequenced patients whose flow cytometry had shown CD8+CD57+ cell expansion. Template material for TCR beta VDJ and CDR3 profiling consisted of genomic DNA. TCRdb passed the reads through MiXCR, listing each CDR3 protein once. The sample lists hundreds of thousands of distinct CDR3 sequences; about 50% were seen once. Sequencing used sorted CD4+, CD8+, or CD8+CD57+ T cells (not recorded which) from PBMCs. The source is a human donor with aplastic anemia.

Only one count was recorded for this clonotype. The chain recombines TRBV5-5 with TRBJ1-5, with D tentatively TRBD1 (6 bases). The germline CDR1 and CDR2 sequences are SGHKS and YYEKEE (reference sequence). The CDR3 consists of 15 residues. Trimming shortened V by 4 bases and J by 1 base, and 12 bases separated the two germline ends. DNA of the CDR3: TGTGCCAGCAGCCAAGGGGACATCAGCAATCAGCCCCAGCATTTT. Its translation: CASSQGDISNQPQHF.

This clonotype was observed a handful of times. J is TRBJ2-2 and V is TRBV5-1, with 9 bases aligning to TRBD2. Germline trimming cut 0 bases from V and 5 bases from J; bases unmatched to any gene: 8. Germline V lookup: CDR1 SGHRS, CDR2 YFSETQ. This CDR3 comprises 17 residues. CDR3 coding DNA: TGCGCCAGCAGCTTGGCCCTGACTAGCGGTCCGACCGGGGAGCTGTTTTTT. It translates to CASSLALTSGPTGELFF.

The rearrangement joins TRBV28 to TRBJ1-2; D ambiguous. V lost 5 bases and J 7 bases, leaving 20 bases between the germline ends. The CDR3 covers 15 residues. The germline V gene encodes CDR1 MDHEN and CDR2 SYDVKM. The CDR3 reads CASSPPPPALGGYTF. CDR3 in DNA: TGTGCCAGCAGTCCGCCTCCCCCGGCCTTGGGTGGCTACACCTTC.

V usage is TRBV20-1 and J usage is TRBJ1-1, with D perhaps matching TRBD1 (6 bases). The CDR3 has 14 residues. Looked up from germline, CDR1 is DFQATT and CDR2 is SNEGSKA (reference sequence). The V and J ends lost 2 bases and 4 bases respectively, with 14 bases between them. CDR3 loop: CSARPVNRVTEAFF. Here the CDR3 DNA reads TGCAGTGCTAGACCTGTGAACAGGGTCACTGAAGCTTTCTTT.

This clonotype was detected only once. The chain is built from TRBV7-2 and TRBJ1-3; 7 bases map to TRBD1. With the DNA end fitting TRBJ2-3 better, the J assignment may be wrong. CDR3 size: 15 residues. Germline V gene data show CDR1 as SGHTA and CDR2 as FQGNSA. CDR3 amino acids: CASSLGDSRTDTQYF. The CDR3 bases are TGTGCCAGCAGCTTGGGGGACAGTCGCACAGATACGCAGTATTTT.

This clonotype showed up many times. This chain connects TRBV11-1 to TRBJ2-3; D is tentatively TRBD1 or TRBD2 (5 bases each). Germline V gives CDR1 SGHAT, CDR2 FQDESV (reference sequence). V lost 1 base to trimming and J lost 7 bases, with 18 bases between them. This CDR3 spans 16 amino acids. CDR3 sequence: CASSLEGPSLGHTQYF. The CDR3, as DNA: TGTGCCAGCAGCTTAGAGGGACCCTCCCTGGGCCATACGCAGTATTTT.

This clonotype has just one count. This chain joins TRBV11-3 and TRBJ1-3, with D unresolved. Trimming stripped 6 bases from V and 2 bases from J, with 20 bases between. Looked up from germline, CDR1 is SGHNT and CDR2 is YENEEA. The CDR3 is made up of 17 amino acids. As DNA, the CDR3 is TGTGCCAGCAGAGAAAGGACTTCTTGGACGCCTGGAAACACCATATATTTT. It codes for CASRERTSWTPGNTIYF.

As concerns this clonotype: This may come from a read error, since a much larger clone is one base off. This chain links TRBV2 with TRBJ1-5; D ambiguous. This CDR3 contains 18 residues. Germline values: CDR1 SNHLY, CDR2 FYNNEI. CDR3 sequence reads: CTSSQGPLPYDSNQPQHF. The DNA for the CDR3 is TGTACCAGCAGCCAAGGGCCCCTCCCATACGATAGCAATCAGCCCCAGCATTTT.

The V and J genes are TRBV9 and TRBJ1-1, with 7 bases fitting TRBD1. The germline CDR1 and CDR2 sequences are SGDLS and YYNGEE. CDR3 size: 15 residues. The V gene end was trimmed by 0 bases and the J gene end by 1 base; junction bases not matched to a gene: 3. Here the CDR3 reads CASSVAGQPNTEAFF. The CDR3 region has the DNA TGTGCCAGCAGCGTAGCGGGACAGCCGAACACTGAAGCTTTCTTT. The full variable domain, with the rest looked up from reference TRBV9 and TRBJ1-1, is DSGVTQTPKHLITATGQRVTLRCSPRSGDLSVYWYQQSLDQGLQFLIQYYNGEERAKGNILERFSAQQFPDLHSELNLSSLELGDSALYFCASSVAGQPNTEAFFGQGTRLTVV.

This clonotype was observed a few times. V gene TRBV7-3 combines with J gene TRBJ1-6; D ambiguous. This CDR3 has 14 residues. The V end lost 3 bases, the J end lost 6 bases, and 9 bases lay between the germline ends. CDR1 and CDR2 from the germline V gene are SGHTA and FQGTGA. DNA of the CDR3: TGTGCCAGCAGCTTGTGGACGGTTAATTCACCCCTCCACTTT. Translation gives CASSLWTVNSPLHF.

There are a few counts of this clonotype. DNA for the CDR3: TGTGCCAGCAGCCCCACGACAGGGGACTATGGCTACACCTTC. Translating gives CASSPTTGDYGYTF. The chain has TRBV7-8 and TRBJ1-2; 8 bases line up with TRBD1. With V trimmed by 5 bases and J by 3 bases, 5 bases remained unmatched. Looked up from germline, CDR1 is SGHVS and CDR2 is FQNEAQ. CDR3 length: 14 amino acids.

This clonotype came up many times. V gene TRBV29-1 combines with J gene TRBJ1-1; perhaps TRBD1 as D (6 bases). CDR1 SQVTM and CDR2 ANQGSEA come from the germline V gene. V dropped 7 bases and J dropped 2 bases, with 14 bases sitting between them. This CDR3 spans 13 amino acids. CDR3 nucleotides: TGCAGCGCCAATCCACAGGGAAACACTGAAGCTTTCTTT. The encoded protein is CSANPQGNTEAFF.

This clonotype was detected only once. This chain links TRBV7-9 with TRBJ1-3; 9 positions agree with TRBD1. The CDR3 sequence is 17 residues long. Germline loops: CDR1 SEHNR, CDR2 FQNEAQ (reference sequence). Trimming removed 5 bases from V and 0 bases from J; junction bases left unmatched: 8. CDR3 bases: TGTGCCAGCAGCGGAGAGACAGGGGGGTCCTCTGGAAACACCATATATTTT. This sequence encodes CASSGETGGSSGNTIYF. Together with reference TRBV7-9 and TRBJ1-3, the CDR3 gives the full variable domain: DTGVSQNPRHKITKRGQNVTFRCDPISEHNRLYWYRQTLGQGPEFLTYFQNEAQLEKSRLLSDRFSAERPKGSFSTLEIQRTEQGDSAMYLCASSGETGGSSGNTIYFGEGSWLTVV.

This clonotype was observed at least ten times. The chain is built from TRBV6-6 and TRBJ1-1, with 8 nucleotides matching TRBD1. CDR3 length: 15 amino acids. The germline gives CDR1 MNHNY, CDR2 SVGAGI (reference sequence). V lost 2 bases to trimming and J lost 5 bases; unmatched junction nucleotides: 7. The CDR3 reads CASSYTQGALTEAFF. The DNA of the CDR3 is TGTGCCAGCAGTTACACCCAGGGGGCATTAACTGAAGCTTTCTTT.

This chain uses TRBV2 with TRBJ1-1; the D is unclear. CDR1 and CDR2 from the germline V gene are SNHLY and FYNNEI. The length of the CDR3 is 14 residues. Trimming removed 6 bases from V and 2 bases from J, with 13 bases in between. This CDR3 is CASRVERINTEAFF. The CDR3 DNA reads as TGTGCCAGCAGAGTGGAGAGAATTAACACTGAAGCTTTCTTT.

J is TRBJ1-1 and V is TRBV6-5, with 7 bases that match TRBD1. Germline values: CDR1 MNHEY, CDR2 SVGAGI. Losses at the gene ends were 5 bases for V and 4 bases for J; bases not matched to a gene: 7. CDR3 length: 14 residues. The CDR3 loop reads CASSPGQVGTEAFF. CDR3 coding DNA: TGTGCCAGCAGTCCCGGACAGGTGGGCACTGAAGCTTTCTTT.

V and J are TRBV12-3 or TRBV12-4 and TRBJ2-1; 11 bases fit TRBD1. The CDR3 length is 13 residues. Trimming removed 5 bases from V and 16 bases from J; junction bases left unmatched: 10. The CDR3 region is CASSPREGQGVFF. The DNA of the CDR3 is TGTGCCAGCAGTCCCCGAGAGGGACAGGGGGTATTCTTC.

CDR3 coding DNA: TGTGCCACCAGCAGAGATATTTACGGGTCTCCCTATAATTCACCCCTCCACTTT. Encoded protein: CATSRDIYGSPYNSPLHF. The chain carries TRBV15 and TRBJ1-6, with D uncertain. Deletions cut 0 bases from V and 2 bases from J, with 14 bases between. Germline CDR1 LNHNV, CDR2 YYDKDF (reference sequence). This CDR3 region has 18 residues.